This TCR beta chain stems from a study of identical twins. Study observations and caveats: Twins showed weaker excess sharing in their beta out-of-frame sequences.

A word on this clonotype: Its antigen remains unknown.

Trimming shortened V by 5 bases and J by 4 bases, and 8 bases separated the two germline ends. There are 13 residues in the CDR3. Germline V CDR1 and CDR2: SGHTA, FQGNSA. One entry per CDR3 protein, called by TCRdb with MiXCR from the 5' RACE reads. The repertoire has some 790,000 distinct CDR3 sequences, about 18% of them found once; the top ten carry 10% to 15%. These same data were also listed under a study on T cells expressing NK-cell markers. That report adds: A handful of donors showed these clonotypes also leading the CD3+CD56-NKG2C+ fraction. Expanded NKG2C+ T cell clones were not confirmed as HCMV-specific.

The chain employs TRBV7-2 and TRBJ2-2; no reliable D call. This receptor was identified in a woman aged 18 to 35 in good health. The source material was PBMCs. The CDR3 loop is CASSETPTGELFF. CDR3 coding DNA: TGTGCCAGCAGCGAGACCCCCACCGGGGAGCTGTTTTTT.